This T cell receptor (beta chain) was sequenced during a study of blood T cell repertoires in COVID-19 (dated by TCRdb to 2018 to 2020). In terms of the full investigation: Collaborator samples came from the United States, Italy and Spain and covered acute and convalescent phases of COVID-19. Samples came from the ongoing ImmuneRACE study (first 160 participants) plus 1,254 subjects from 6 global collaborators. The prospective study material was composed of cDNA or gDNA derived from T cells, B-cell-depleted T cells, or PBMCs. Nearly every sample came with metadata listing a de-identified subject ID, COVID-19 status, age in years and sex. The repertoires were made available in a free public database intended to serve as a resource for research on the immune response to SARS-CoV-2. The dataset comprised deeply sampled blood TCRbeta repertoires from subjects exposed to, actively infected with, or recovered from COVID-19. Where HLA class I and class II types were available, the types were taken from metadata supplied by the sample provider, not from assay-based typing.

As for this clone: The antigen this receptor binds is unknown. Per-base qualities were not stored, and no clone one base away is much larger.

General findings and caveats noted by the study authors: Clinical and demographic metadata were provided uncurated, with the amount varying by source and participant.

TCRbeta CDR3 regions were amplified from genomic DNA by means of the immunoSEQ Assay, a bias-controlled multiplex PCR. For the original study's pipeline: Nucleated cell counts per sample were estimated from amplification of reference gene primers within the assay. To quantify the absolute abundance of each unique TCRbeta CDR3 rearrangement, sequence reads were collapsed and filtered. Productive Simpson clonality was computed per sample as the square root of Simpson's diversity index over productive rearrangements. TCRdb re-hosts the immuneACCESS table, in-frame sequences only. Its copies lack some clones; in the studies checked, an unresolved V gene accounts for under half of them, and the cause for the rest is not known. From that table come the V and J calls and clone size; the DNA was used to work out D and trimming. Across this sample there are over 120,000 clones, with 81% seen only once. Jointly, the top ten make up approximately 8% of the sample.

The collaborating institutions used their own protocols to collect whole blood in K2EDTA tubes. For TCRbeta analysis, collaborator samples were shipped as frozen whole blood, as isolated PBMCs, or as DNA extracted from either sample type. Taken from cysteine to phenylalanine, the CDR3 has 13 residues. Only the CDR3 portion is preserved as DNA: 39 bases, with reading frame beginning at the first base. Between the V and J ends, shortened by 2 bases and 4 bases respectively, the junction contains 9 bases. Recombination joined TRBV12-3 or TRBV12-4 with TRBJ2-7; the D gene is not confidently resolved. This TCR came from a human donor in a cohort sampled during active COVID-19. The specimen was peripheral blood. The nucleotide sequence reads TGTGCCAGCAGTTTACACCCCACTTACGAGCAGTACTTC. This gives the protein CASSLHPTYEQYF.